The rows below give T cell receptor beta chains drawn from one sample of a study of somatic mutations in cytotoxic T cells in rheumatoid arthritis. Generated by immunoSEQ multiplex PCR, the TCRdb table keeps only in-frame clones and is missing some. Altogether 10,000 or so clones are present, around 91% being singletons, with the ten largest covering about 1%. The sample consisted of CD4+ T cells sorted from blood. The receptor source for this set is a woman in her late teens or twenties with rheumatoid arthritis. CDR3s include the opening cysteine and the closing phenylalanine or tryptophan. Fields, in order: J gene, D gene, CDR3 length, V gene, clone size, CDR3 protein, CDR3 DNA. A D gene is named only where the DNA matches it firmly. Only some rows state a clone size, as once, few, many or a class for expanded clones.

>TRBJ1-1|-|15|TRBV27|-
CASSFNPGANTEAFF
TGTGCCAGCAGTTTCAACCCCGGAGCGAACACTGAAGCTTTCTTT
>TRBJ1-5|-|14|TRBV5-6|once
CASSLALSGQPQHF
TGTGCCAGCAGCTTGGCATTATCGGGTCAGCCCCAGCATTTT
>TRBJ2-4|-|14|TRBV6-8|-
CASRGRGQLNIQYF
TGTGCCAGCAGGGGGCGGGGACAGTTAAACATTCAGTACTTC
>TRBJ1-2|-|17|TRBV7-9|-
CASSPSGRGPGHGGYTF
TGTGCCAGCAGCCCTAGCGGTCGGGGACCGGGGCATGGTGGCTACACCTTC
>TRBJ1-5|-|13|TRBV30|few
CAWSAGFSQPQHF
TGTGCCTGGAGTGCAGGGTTCAGCCAGCCCCAGCATTTT
>TRBJ1-1|-|11|TRBV6-6|-
CASVRGSEAFF
TGTGCCAGCGTTAGGGGCTCTGAAGCTTTCTTT
>TRBJ2-5|TRBD1|17|TRBV15|-
CATSRDIGQVYQETQYF
TGTGCCACCAGCAGAGATATTGGACAGGTTTACCAAGAGACCCAGTACTTC
>TRBJ2-1|TRBD2|13|TRBV30|-
CASRASGYNEQFF
TGTGCCTCGCGGGCTAGCGGCTACAATGAGCAGTTCTTC
>TRBJ2-2|-|14|TRBV19|-
CASSTRANTGELFF
TGTGCCAGTAGTACCAGGGCGAACACCGGGGAGCTGTTTTTT
>TRBJ2-3|TRBD1|16|TRBV18|-
CASSPIGTASTDTQYF
TGTGCCAGCTCACCAATCGGGACAGCGAGCACAGATACGCAGTATTTT
>TRBJ1-2|-|16|TRBV19|-
CASSIYRQADLYGYTF
TGTGCCAGTAGTATTTACAGGCAGGCGGACCTCTATGGCTACACCTTC
>TRBJ2-5|-|13|TRBV7-9|-
CASSLDPRETQYF
TGTGCCAGCAGCTTAGATCCTAGGGAGACCCAGTACTTC
>TRBJ1-2|-|16|TRBV7-9|-
CASSLGIGGANYGYTF
TGTGCCAGCAGCTTAGGAATAGGTGGAGCTAACTATGGCTACACCTTC
>TRBJ2-7|TRBD1|16|TRBV7-2|-
CASNPRRGQGAYEQYF
TGTGCCAGCAACCCCCGTAGGGGACAGGGGGCCTACGAGCAGTACTTC
>TRBJ1-5|-|16|TRBV6-1|-
CASSERPGFSNQPQHF
TGTGCCAGCAGTGAACGGCCAGGGTTTAGCAATCAGCCCCAGCATTTT
>TRBJ2-7|TRBD1|14|TRBV9|-
CASSVAGQGREQYF
TGTGCCAGCAGCGTAGCGGGACAGGGCCGGGAGCAGTACTTC
>TRBJ2-7|-|14|TRBV5-6|-
CASSSGHLSYEQYF
TGTGCCAGCAGCTCCGGACATCTCTCCTACGAGCAGTACTTC
>TRBJ1-1|-|14|TRBV7-8|-
CASSFLTGQGEAFF
TGTGCCAGCAGCTTTCTGACGGGTCAGGGTGAAGCTTTCTTT
>TRBJ2-3|TRBD2|15|TRBV19|-
CASSPSGGFTDTQYF
TGTGCCAGTAGTCCTAGCGGGGGGTTCACAGATACGCAGTATTTT
>TRBJ1-3|-|14|TRBV30|-
CAWSVFRTGNTIYF
TGTGCCTGGAGTGTTTTCAGGACAGGAAACACCATATATTTT
>TRBJ2-5|-|16|TRBV7-2|-
CASSPQPTGGGETQYF
TGTGCCAGCAGCCCTCAACCGACCGGGGGAGGAGAGACCCAGTACTTC
>TRBJ2-7|TRBD2|15|TRBV4-3|-
CASSLGTSGSGEQYF
TGCGCCAGCAGCCTCGGGACTAGCGGGAGCGGCGAGCAGTACTTC
>TRBJ1-2|-|14|TRBV28|-
CASSLPGSNYGYTF
TGTGCCAGCAGTCTGCCAGGGTCTAACTATGGCTACACCTTC
>TRBJ2-1|TRBD1|16|TRBV2|-
CASSSIMTGGRNEQFF
TGTGCCAGCAGTTCCATCATGACAGGGGGGCGGAATGAGCAGTTCTTC
>TRBJ2-7|-|14|TRBV6-5|-
CASSPSDKTYEQYF
TGTGCCAGCAGTCCCTCGGACAAAACCTACGAGCAGTACTTC
>TRBJ1-3|-|14|TRBV29-1|once
CSVLPTYSGNTIYF
TGCAGCGTGTTACCGACATACTCTGGAAACACCATATATTTT
>TRBJ2-7|-|15|TRBV4-3|-
CASSQDRLSSYEQYF
TGCGCCAGCAGCCAAGATCGGTTGAGCTCCTACGAGCAGTACTTC
>TRBJ2-1|TRBD2|15|TRBV6-4|-
CASSESGRAYNEQFF
TGTGCCAGCAGTGAAAGCGGGAGGGCATACAATGAGCAGTTCTTC
>TRBJ1-4|-|13|TRBV27|-
CASRPRVNEKLFF
TGTGCCAGCAGGCCGCGAGTTAATGAAAAACTGTTTTTT
>TRBJ2-4|-|14|TRBV5-4|-
CATGRRGDRNIQYF
TGTGCCACCGGTCGCAGGGGCGACAGAAACATTCAGTACTTC